This T cell receptor beta chain appears in the sequencing data of a study of cytomegalovirus exposure and HLA in healthy donors. Study findings and constraints: The productive fraction for most TCR beta V segments was about 87% or about 30% in an earlier analysis. Cytomegalovirus status was reportedly diagnosed by the classifier with high sensitivity and specificity. Upon later analysis, TCR association rates were observed to vary by HLA locus, being highest for DRB1 and lowest for HLA-C.

CDR1 is MNHEY, CDR2 SVGAGI, per germline. This CDR3 has 14 amino acids. Trimming took 2 bases from V and 3 from J; bases not matched to a gene: 2. A remark on this clone: Its antigen is unidentified.

Both 60 Vbeta primers and 13 Jbeta primers went into the PCR. Data came from immunoSEQ multiplex PCR; TCRdb stores just in-frame clones and leaves some out. The sample lists approximately 250,000 clones, approximately 85% occurring once. Sequenced material: PBMCs. The chain couples TRBV6-5 to TRBJ1-2, with 8 bases fitting TRBD1. The clonotype comes from a girl between 2 and 10 years old in good health and CMV-seronegative. The CDR3 loop is CASSYVDRDYGYTF. CDR3 in DNA: TGTGCCAGCAGTTACGTGGACAGGGACTATGGCTACACCTTC.